Listed below are T cell receptor beta chains from one sample, sequenced in a study of blood T cell repertoires in COVID-19. Clones were read by immunoSEQ multiplex PCR, and TCRdb kept only the in-frame ones, dropping some. The sample records a few hundred thousand clones, about nine tenths being singletons. Sequencing was carried out using peripheral blood. Source of these receptors: a man in his late teens or twenties with active or convalescent COVID-19. The CDR3 runs from the conserved cysteine through the conserved F or W. The D gene is left open where the match is weak. Clone sizes are given selectively: once, few, many, or a class where the clone is expanded.

clone_size j_call v_call d_call cdr3_nt cdr3_aa
NA TRBJ1-4 TRBV18 TRBD1 TGTGCCAGCTCACCTCGGACAGGGGCCGCAGCAACTAATGAAAAACTGTTTTTT CASSPRTGAAATNEKLFF
NA TRBJ1-6 TRBV25-1 TRBD1 TGTGCCAGCAGTAACCCGGGACAGGGCCCTAATTCACCCCTCCACTTT CASSNPGQGPNSPLHF
NA TRBJ1-2 TRBV2 NA TGTGCCCTGAGCGCAGCCACTGACTATGGCTACACCTTC CALSAATDYGYTF
NA TRBJ2-7 TRBV27 TRBD1 TGTGCCAGCAGTCCGACAGGGGCCGAGCAGTACTTC CASSPTGAEQYF
NA TRBJ1-6 TRBV5-1 NA TGCGCCAGCAGCTTTTCTGGCAGTAACGATTCACCCCTCCACTTT CASSFSGSNDSPLHF
NA TRBJ1-4 TRBV19 NA TGTGCCAGTGGGAAAGGACAACCTGAAAAACTGTTTTTT CASGKGQPEKLFF
NA TRBJ2-1 TRBV16 NA TGTGCCAGCAGCTCAGGGGAGGGATACAATGAGCAGTTCTTC CASSSGEGYNEQFF
NA TRBJ2-3 TRBV19 TRBD2 TGTGCCAGTAGTAGAGGACTAGCAGATACGCAGTATTTT CASSRGLADTQYF
many TRBJ2-3 TRBV4-1 NA TGCGCCAGCAGCCAAGTGCACAGCACTAGCACAGATACGCAGTATTTT CASSQVHSTSTDTQYF
NA TRBJ2-7 TRBV4-1 TRBD1 TGCGCCAGCAGCCAAGGGACAGGGGGCTCCTACGAGCAGTACTTC CASSQGTGGSYEQYF
few TRBJ1-3 TRBV19 NA TGTGCCAGTAGTATGGGGCCAGGGCCTGGAAACACCATATATTTT CASSMGPGPGNTIYF
NA TRBJ2-7 TRBV27 NA TGTGCCAGCAGTTTGGAGGAAAGGAGCTCCTACGAGCAGTACTTC CASSLEERSSYEQYF
NA TRBJ2-3 TRBV2 TRBD1 TGTGCCAGCCACCGGGGACAGGCGATCACAGATACGCAGTATTTT CASHRGQAITDTQYF
NA TRBJ2-3 TRBV6-4 TRBD2 TGTGCCAGCAGTGAGTCGGCGGGGGACACAGATACGCAGTATTTT CASSESAGDTDTQYF
once TRBJ1-2 TRBV9 NA TGTGCCAGCAGCAGGACAGCTAACTATGGCTACACCTTC CASSRTANYGYTF
NA TRBJ1-1 TRBV7-8 NA TGTGCCAGCAGCACGTCCATGGGGCTAACTGAAGCTTTCTTT CASSTSMGLTEAFF
NA TRBJ2-7 TRBV19 TRBD2 TGTGCCAGTAGTATCGGACTAGCGGGACACTACGAGCAGTACTTC CASSIGLAGHYEQYF
once TRBJ2-7 TRBV28 NA TGTGCCAGCAGTCCCGGGGACACCTACGAGCAGTACTTC CASSPGDTYEQYF
NA TRBJ2-7 TRBV2 NA TGTGCCAGCATTGGGCAGGCCCTATACGAGCAGTACTTC CASIGQALYEQYF
NA TRBJ1-5 TRBV19 NA TGTGCCAGTAGTATATTTGCAGGGGGCAATCAGCCCCAGCATTTT CASSIFAGGNQPQHF
NA TRBJ2-3 TRBV7-9 TRBD1 TGTGCCAGCAGCCTTGGGACAGGGGTAAGCACAGATACGCAGTATTTT CASSLGTGVSTDTQYF
NA TRBJ2-3 TRBV6-6 TRBD2 TGTGCCACAATTTCTAGCGGGGGCACAGATACGCAGTATTTT CATISSGGTDTQYF
NA TRBJ1-5 TRBV6-6 TRBD1 TGTGCCAGCAGTTACTCCGCTAGGGGGCCCAATCAGCCCCAGCATTTT CASSYSARGPNQPQHF
NA TRBJ2-5 TRBV5-1 TRBD2 TGCGCCAGCAGCTTGGAAGCTAGCGGGGGCGTGGGGGAGACCCAGTACTTC CASSLEASGGVGETQYF
NA TRBJ1-4 TRBV5-1 NA TGCGCCAGCAGCTACAAAGCCCTCGGGGAAAAACTGTTTTTT CASSYKALGEKLFF
NA TRBJ2-7 TRBV11-2 NA TGTGCCAGCAGCCAGGCCTACGGACAGACGAGACCTTACGAGCAGTACTTC CASSQAYGQTRPYEQYF
NA TRBJ2-3 TRBV2 NA TGTGCCAGCAGTCGGACAGTCGAAACCACAGATACGCAGTATTTT CASSRTVETTDTQYF
NA TRBJ2-7 TRBV10-2 TRBD1 TGCGCCAGCAAGACAGGGGAAGCCTACGAGCAGTACTTC CASKTGEAYEQYF
NA TRBJ1-3 TRBV19 TRBD1 TGTGCCAGCAGGACAGGCTCCAGGTCGTCTGGAAACACCATATATTTT CASRTGSRSSGNTIYF
NA TRBJ1-5 TRBV5-6 TRBD1 TGTGCCAGCAGACTAGGGACAGGCGGCAATCAGCCCCAGCATTTT CASRLGTGGNQPQHF
NA TRBJ2-1 TRBV4-2 TRBD1 TGTGCCAGCAGCCAAGAAGGACAGGGCCGCAATGAGCAGTTCTTC CASSQEGQGRNEQFF
NA TRBJ1-2 TRBV5-1 TRBD1 TGCGCCAGCAGCTACACAGGGGGCAGCTATGGCTACACCTTC CASSYTGGSYGYTF
NA TRBJ1-1 TRBV9 NA TGTGCCAGCAGCCGTGGAAGGGGCCCGGCTGGTGAAGCTTTCTTT CASSRGRGPAGEAFF
NA TRBJ1-5 TRBV28 NA TGTGCCAGCACCCTTGGGGGAACGGGGGGCAATCAGCCCCAGCATTTT CASTLGGTGGNQPQHF
NA TRBJ1-6 TRBV7-8 NA TGTGCCAGCAGCTCCCGGCCCGTTCTCAGTGATAACAGGGTTGGTTCACCCCTCCACTTT CASSSRPVLSDNRVGSPLHF
NA TRBJ2-2 TRBV12-5 TRBD2 TGTGCTAGTGGTTTGGGACTAGCGGGAGGCACCGGGGAGCTGTTTTTT CASGLGLAGGTGELFF
NA TRBJ2-5 TRBV15 TRBD2 TGTGCCACCAGCAGAGATGCCCTAGCGGGAGTGGAGACCCAGTACTTC CATSRDALAGVETQYF
once TRBJ2-2 TRBV14 NA TGTGCCAGCAGCCAACCCGGAGTTGTGGGGCTGGCCGGGGAGCTGTTTTTT CASSQPGVVGLAGELFF
NA TRBJ2-1 TRBV6-2/TRBV6-3 TRBD2 TGTGCCAGCAGTCGGACTAGCTTCGATGAGCAGTTCTTC CASSRTSFDEQFF
NA TRBJ2-2 TRBV28 NA TGTGCCAGCAGTTTATTCTCGCTCGGCGGAAACACCGGGGAGCTGTTTTTT CASSLFSLGGNTGELFF
NA TRBJ2-1 TRBV28 TRBD1 TGTGCCAGCAGCCTACAGGGGGCCTCTCGCAATGAGCAGTTCTTC CASSLQGASRNEQFF
NA TRBJ2-1 TRBV13 TRBD1 TGTGCCAGCAGCCCCCCGACAGGGTGGGAGCAGTTCTTC CASSPPTGWEQFF
NA TRBJ2-6 TRBV7-9 NA TGTGCCAGCAGCCCCGGTCCGATGAATGGGGCCAACGTCCTGACTTTC CASSPGPMNGANVLTF
NA TRBJ2-1 TRBV29-1 NA TGCAGCGTTGATGAGTCCGACAGCGCTAGCTCCTACAATGAGCAGTTCTTC CSVDESDSASSYNEQFF
NA TRBJ1-6 TRBV6-5 NA TGTGCCAGCACCCGAGGGTATTCGGGTTCACCCCTCCACTTT CASTRGYSGSPLHF
NA TRBJ2-5 TRBV4-1 TRBD2 TGCGCCAGCAGCCATCCCGGGGGGGAGTTGACCCAGTACTTC CASSHPGGELTQYF
NA TRBJ2-5 TRBV11-3 NA TGTGCCAGCAGCCCCGGGGGAGGCCGGAGTGAGACCCAGTACTTC CASSPGGGRSETQYF
NA TRBJ1-1 TRBV5-1 NA TGCGCCAGCAGCTTAAGTGGGACTGGAAATAACGAAGCTTTCTTT CASSLSGTGNNEAFF
NA TRBJ2-5 TRBV5-1 NA TGCGCCAGCAGCTTTCAGGGTTTGGGGGAGACCCAGTACTTC CASSFQGLGETQYF
NA TRBJ1-6 TRBV11-2 NA TGTGCCAGCAGCTTGGGGAGCTCCTATAATTCACCCCTCCACTTT CASSLGSSYNSPLHF